A single TCR beta chain is shown here with its context. This CDR3 contains 15 residues. Germline V gives CDR1 MDHEN, CDR2 SYDVKM. Trimming at V came to 4 bases and at J to 7 bases, leaving 9 bases not matched to a gene. The sample comes from a study of blood T cell repertoires in COVID-19. Looking at the study overall: Acute and convalescent COVID-19 specimens originated in the United States, Italy and Spain.

Sequencing was performed with immunoSEQ multiplex PCR; in TCRdb, only in-frame clones are kept and a portion is missing. Of under 250,000 clones listed, around 88% are singletons. This TCR derives from a man in his forties with active or convalescent COVID-19. The material sequenced was peripheral blood. J is TRBJ1-5 and V is TRBV28, with TRBD1 matching 8 bases. As DNA, the CDR3 is TGTGCCAGCAGTTCTACAGGGGGACTCAGCCAGCCCCAGCATTTT. It is translated as CASSSTGGLSQPQHF. The full variable domain, with the rest looked up from reference TRBV28 and TRBJ1-5, is DVKVTQSSRYLVKRTGEKVFLECVQDMDHENMFWYRQDPGLGLRLIYFSYDVKMKEKGDIPEGYSVSREKKERFSLILESASTNQTSMYLCASSSTGGLSQPQHFGDGTRLSIL.